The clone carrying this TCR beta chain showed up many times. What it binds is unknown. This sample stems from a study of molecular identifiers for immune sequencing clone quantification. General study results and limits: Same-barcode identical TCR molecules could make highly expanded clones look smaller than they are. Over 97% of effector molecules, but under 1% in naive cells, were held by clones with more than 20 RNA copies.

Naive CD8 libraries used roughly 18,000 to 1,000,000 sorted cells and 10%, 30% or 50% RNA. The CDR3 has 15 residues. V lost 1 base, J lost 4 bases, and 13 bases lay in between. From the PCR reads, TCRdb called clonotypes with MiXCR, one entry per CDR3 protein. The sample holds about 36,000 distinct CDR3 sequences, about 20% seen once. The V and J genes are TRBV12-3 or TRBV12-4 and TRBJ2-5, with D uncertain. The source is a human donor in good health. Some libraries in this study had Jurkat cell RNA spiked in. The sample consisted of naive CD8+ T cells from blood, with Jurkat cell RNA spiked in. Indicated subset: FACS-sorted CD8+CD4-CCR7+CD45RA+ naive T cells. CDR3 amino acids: CASSLVIGAAETQYF. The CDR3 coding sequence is TGTGCCAGCAGTTTAGTAATCGGCGCCGCAGAGACCCAGTACTTC.